These 11 T cell receptor beta chains came from one sample sequenced in a study of shared clonotypes between healthy human individuals. Profiling relied on immunoSEQ multiplex PCR, and the TCRdb table lists in-frame clones only, not all of them. Seen here are 1.5 million to 1.9 million clones, approximately 98% observed once, and the top ten hold roughly 0.45%. Sequencing was done on a sample of naive CD4+ T cells sorted from blood. Indicated subset: CD45RA+ positively selected. Receptors originate from a man aged 30-40 years in good health.

The chain has TRBV10-3 and TRBJ1-1; the D gene is possibly TRBD1 (5 bases). Looked up from germline, CDR1 is ENHRY and CDR2 is SYGVKD. CDR3 length: 12 residues. Between the trimmed V and J ends, which lost 11 bases and 1 base, there was a span of 11 bases. Here the CDR3 DNA reads TGTGCCGCCAAGGGACCGAACACTGAAGCTTTCTTT. Translation gives CAAKGPNTEAFF.

The chain has TRBV11-3 and TRBJ2-7; no firm D call. The V and J ends lost 1 base and 3 bases respectively, with 7 bases between them. CDR3 length equals 13 residues. Germline CDR1 is SGHNT and CDR2 is YENEEA. Here the CDR3 reads CASSLGGGYEQYF. The DNA of the CDR3 is TGTGCCAGCAGCTTAGGAGGCGGCTACGAGCAGTACTTC.

The rearrangement joins TRBV28 to TRBJ2-7; maybe TRBD1 (6 bases). CDR3 length: 12 residues. Per the germline V gene, CDR1 is MDHEN and CDR2 is SYDVKM. V gave up 3 bases and J gave up 7 bases, with 10 bases separating them. As DNA, the CDR3 is TGTGCCAGCAGTTTCCTCGGACAGGAGCAGTACTTC. Translating it yields CASSFLGQEQYF.

Only one count was recorded for this clone. This rearrangement joins TRBV6-1 to TRBJ1-2, with D unclear. The CDR3 spans 11 residues. In germline, CDR1 is MNHNS, CDR2 SASEGT. V was clipped by 6 bases and J by 7 bases, with 9 bases between them. Here the CDR3 reads CASRGWGGYTF. In DNA, the CDR3 is TGTGCCAGCAGGGGGTGGGGTGGCTACACCTTC.

This clone occurred once. The V and J genes are TRBV9 and TRBJ2-7; 8 bases fit TRBD2. Trimming cost V 3 bases and J 6 bases; bases outside gene matches: 11. CDR1 and CDR2 from the germline V gene are SGDLS and YYNGEE. This CDR3 spans 15 amino acids. CDR3 region: CASSGPGTSSVEQYF. For the CDR3, the DNA is TGTGCCAGCAGCGGTCCCGGGACTAGTTCAGTCGAGCAGTACTTC.

The CDR3 region has the DNA TGTGCCAGCTCACTTAAGACAGGGTCGCAATGGGAGCAGTACTTC. Its protein is CASSLKTGSQWEQYF. This chain connects TRBV18 to TRBJ2-7, with TRBD1 identical over 7 bases. The V and J ends lost 4 bases and 7 bases, in that order; junction bases with no gene match: 13. The germline V gene encodes CDR1 KGHSH and CDR2 LQKENI. The CDR3 spans 15 residues.

This clone appeared a single time. The chain uses TRBV9 and TRBJ2-5, with a possible D match to TRBD2 (5 bases). Germline assignment: CDR1 SGDLS and CDR2 YYNGEE. The CDR3 has 15 amino acids. The V end lost 4 bases, the J end lost 2 bases, and 15 bases lay between the germline ends. The CDR3, as DNA: TGTGCCAGCAGCCCTACTCAGCGGAGACAAGAGACCCAGTACTTC. It yields the protein CASSPTQRRQETQYF.

Only one count was recorded for this clone. The chain carries TRBV9 and TRBJ2-7; D is unresolved. There are 15 residues in the CDR3. V gave up 2 bases and J gave up 3 bases, with 15 bases separating them. In germline, CDR1 is SGDLS, CDR2 YYNGEE. The CDR3 DNA follows: TGTGCCAGCAGCGTTGAGGTGGGCGGAATCTACGAGCAGTACTTC. It specifies CASSVEVGGIYEQYF.

J is TRBJ2-7 and V is TRBV6-5; D remains ambiguous. The CDR3 has 15 residues. Between the trimmed V and J ends, which lost 0 bases and 0 bases, there was a span of 9 bases. Per the germline V gene, CDR1 is MNHEY and CDR2 is SVGAGI. CDR3 region: CASSYSFGPSYEQYF. The CDR3 coding sequence is TGTGCCAGCAGTTACTCGTTTGGACCCTCCTACGAGCAGTACTTC.

In nucleotides, the CDR3 is TGTGCCAGCAGCGACCGGGACGGGACCTACGAGCAGTACTTC. It yields the protein CASSDRDGTYEQYF. The chain is built from TRBV7-9 and TRBJ2-7, with D tentatively TRBD1 or TRBD2 (5 bases each). V gave up 5 bases and J gave up 2 bases, with 13 bases separating them. Germline CDR1 reads SEHNR; CDR2 reads FQNEAQ (reference sequence). The CDR3 spans 14 residues.

The CDR3 sequence: CASNSLGRRLTDTQYF. The DNA for the CDR3 is TGTGCCAGCAACTCTTTGGGTAGGAGACTCACAGATACGCAGTATTTT. V gene TRBV28 combines with J gene TRBJ2-3, with D unresolved. This CDR3 comprises 16 residues. Trimming took 7 bases from V and 2 from J, leaving 19 bases between them. The germline CDR1 and CDR2 sequences are MDHEN and SYDVKM. The full variable domain, in which reference TRBV28 and TRBJ2-3 provide the parts outside the CDR3, is DVKVTQSSRYLVKRTGEKVFLECVQDMDHENMFWYRQDPGLGLRLIYFSYDVKMKEKGDIPEGYSVSREKKERFSLILESASTNQTSMYLCASNSLGRRLTDTQYFGPGTRLTVL.